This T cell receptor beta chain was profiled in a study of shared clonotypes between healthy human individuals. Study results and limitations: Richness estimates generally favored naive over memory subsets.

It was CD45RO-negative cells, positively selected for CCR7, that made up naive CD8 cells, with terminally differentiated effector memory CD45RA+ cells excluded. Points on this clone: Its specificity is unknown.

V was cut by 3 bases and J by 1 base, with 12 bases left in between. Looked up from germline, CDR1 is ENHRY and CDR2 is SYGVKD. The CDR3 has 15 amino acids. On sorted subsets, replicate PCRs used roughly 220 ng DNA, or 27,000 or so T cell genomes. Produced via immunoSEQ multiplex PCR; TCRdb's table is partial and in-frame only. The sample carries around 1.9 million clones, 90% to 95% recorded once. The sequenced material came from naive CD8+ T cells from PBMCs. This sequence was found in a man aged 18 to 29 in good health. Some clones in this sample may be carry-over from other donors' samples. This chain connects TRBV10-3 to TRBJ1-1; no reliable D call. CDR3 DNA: TGTGCCATCAGTGATAGCCCCGGGCAGAACACTGAAGCTTTCTTT. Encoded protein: CAISDSPGQNTEAFF.